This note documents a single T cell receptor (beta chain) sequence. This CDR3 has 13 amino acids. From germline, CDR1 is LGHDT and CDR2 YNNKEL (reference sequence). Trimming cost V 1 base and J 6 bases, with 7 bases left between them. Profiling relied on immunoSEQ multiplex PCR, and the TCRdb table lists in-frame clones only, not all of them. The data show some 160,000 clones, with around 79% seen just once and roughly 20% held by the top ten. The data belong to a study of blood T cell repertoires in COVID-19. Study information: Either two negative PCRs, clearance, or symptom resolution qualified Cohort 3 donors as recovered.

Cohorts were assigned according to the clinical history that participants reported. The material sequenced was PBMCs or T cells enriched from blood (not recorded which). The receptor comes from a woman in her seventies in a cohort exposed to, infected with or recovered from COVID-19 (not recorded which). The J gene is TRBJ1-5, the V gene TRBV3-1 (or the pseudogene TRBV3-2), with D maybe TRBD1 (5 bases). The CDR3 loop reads CASSQARVQPQHF. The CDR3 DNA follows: TGTGCCAGCAGCCAAGCCAGGGTTCAGCCCCAGCATTTT.